Below, 27 T cell receptor beta chains from the same sample are listed, as sequenced in a study of OX40 agonist ivuxolimab in advanced cancers. The table came from immunoSEQ multiplex PCR; TCRdb's copy has only in-frame clones and leaves some out. The data hold 75,000 to 100,000 clones, with just over 85% observed a single time. Sequences were derived from CD4+ or CD8+ T cells sorted from blood, sampled in a trial of the OX40 agonist ivuxolimab. These receptors all come from an adult with an advanced solid tumor such as melanoma, head and neck, liver or kidney cancer.

The gene calls are TRBV5-4 and TRBJ2-5; D possibly matches TRBD1 or TRBD2 (6 bases each). The germline CDR1 and CDR2 sequences are SGHNT and YYREEE (reference sequence). Trimming removed 5 bases from V and 4 bases from J, with 21 bases in between. The CDR3 is made up of 16 amino acids. CDR3 DNA sequence: TGTGCCAGCAGAGGGGAGGCCAGGGGAGTGGGAGAGACCCAGTACTTC. Translated, it gives CASRGEARGVGETQYF.

V is TRBV25-1 and J is TRBJ1-3, with D uncertain. The germline gives CDR1 MGHDK, CDR2 SYGVNS. V was pared by 5 bases and J by 0 bases, with 17 bases between. CDR3 length: 17 residues. The CDR3 nucleotides are TGTGCCAGCAGTACTACCCTCGGCCGGCTCTCTGGAAACACCATATATTTT. Protein sequence: CASSTTLGRLSGNTIYF.

V gene TRBV5-1 combines with J gene TRBJ2-3, with D perhaps TRBD1 or TRBD2 (5 bases each). Germline-derived CDR1 and CDR2 are SGHRS and YFSETQ. Trimming cost V 0 bases and J 4 bases, with 12 bases left between them. The CDR3 runs 15 residues. CDR3 in DNA: TGCGCCAGCAGCTTGGCCGGGGTGGGGGCAGATACGCAGTATTTT. Translating gives CASSLAGVGADTQYF.

The CDR3 DNA follows: TGTGCCAGCAGCTCCCCCCGGAGCGGGAGAATAGGATCTCCCGAGCAGTACTTC. Translation gives CASSSPRSGRIGSPEQYF. The chain couples TRBV11-2 to TRBJ2-7, with 8 nucleotides matching TRBD2. The CDR3 sequence is 18 residues long. Trimming removed 4 bases from V and 6 bases from J; junction bases left unmatched: 20. Germline CDR1 is SGHAT and CDR2 is FQNNGV.

The chain has TRBV21-1 and TRBJ2-3; the D segment call TRBD2 is taken from the table without a DNA check. TRBV21-1 is assigned pseudogene status. This CDR3 has 20 residues. The CDR3 reads CASSKGTSGRAIPSTDTQYF. The CDR3 DNA sequence: TGTGCCAGCAGCAAAGGGACTAGCGGGAGGGCCATACCTAGCACAGATACGCAGTATTTT.

The chain has TRBV6-5 and TRBJ2-3; D is undetermined. The CDR3 length is 14 residues. The germline V gene encodes CDR1 MNHEY and CDR2 SVGAGI. V shed 4 bases and J shed 2 bases, with 10 bases lying between them. This CDR3 reads CASSSSGPTDTQYF. The CDR3 nucleotides are TGTGCCAGCAGTTCAAGTGGGCCCACAGATACGCAGTATTTT.

The CDR3: CASSRGTDSNQPQHF. In nucleotides, the CDR3 is TGTGCCAGCAGCCGCGGGACGGATAGCAATCAGCCCCAGCATTTT. The chain has TRBV7-2 and TRBJ1-5, with TRBD1 as a possible D gene (5 bases). The V gene lost 5 bases and the J gene lost 0 bases, with 11 bases spanning the gap. Germline V gives CDR1 SGHTA, CDR2 FQGNSA. This CDR3 spans 15 amino acids.

V is TRBV11-2 and J is TRBJ1-5, with D perhaps matching TRBD1 (5 bases). Germline CDR1 is SGHAT and CDR2 is FQNNGV. This CDR3 is 17 amino acids long. The ends were cut back, 0 bases at V and 2 bases at J, with 14 bases in the middle. CDR3 sequence: CASSLDLGRGGNQPQHF. The CDR3 DNA follows: TGTGCCAGCAGCTTAGATCTGGGGCGGGGAGGCAATCAGCCCCAGCATTTT.

V is TRBV28 and J is TRBJ2-7; D unresolved. Germline values: CDR1 MDHEN, CDR2 SYDVKM. Trimming left V 6 bases short and J 1 base short, with 1 base between. The CDR3 consists of 10 residues. In DNA, the CDR3 is TGTGCCAGCAGATCCTACGAGCAGTACTTC. The encoded protein is CASRSYEQYF.

About this clone itself: At one end, the junction sequence differs from germline, possibly due to a read error. The chain recombines TRBV18 with TRBJ2-7; 8 bases line up with TRBD1. This CDR3 has 14 residues. From germline, CDR1 is KGHSH and CDR2 LQKENI. CDR3 nucleotides: TGTGCCAGCTCACCTAGGACAGGGCAGACCGAGAAGTACTTC. It is translated as CASSPRTGQTEKYF.

In the case of this clone: This clone may be a read error of a much larger clone one base away. This specimen includes other DNA sequences encoding the same CDR3. This sequence joins TRBV11-2 and TRBJ2-7; D gene unclear. The germline V gene has CDR1 SGHAT and CDR2 FQNNGV. Trimming left V 1 base short and J 0 bases short, with 1 base between. This CDR3 comprises 12 residues. CDR3 sequence (DNA): TGTGCCAGCAGCTTAGGCTCCTACGAGCAGTACTTC. It specifies CASSLGSYEQYF.

V gene TRBV5-5 combines with J gene TRBJ2-3; D not certain. The V and J ends lost 4 bases and 0 bases respectively, with 3 bases between them. Germline V gene sequence: CDR1 SGHKS, CDR2 YYEKEE (reference sequence). The CDR3 is 12 amino acids. The CDR3 coding sequence is TGTGCCAGCAGCCTTAGCACAGATACGCAGTATTTT. It yields the protein CASSLSTDTQYF.

The rearrangement links TRBV7-3 to TRBJ1-1; D call uncertain. The CDR3 contains 15 residues. CDR1 SGHTA and CDR2 FQGTGA come from the germline V gene. Trimming left V 9 bases short and J 7 bases short, with 24 bases between. The CDR3 DNA reads as TGTGCCAGTCAACTTCTTTCCAGCCTTATTCTTGAAGCTTTCTTT. It encodes CASQLLSSLILEAFF.

V usage is TRBV6-5 and J usage is TRBJ1-2; 9 nucleotides agree with TRBD1. The CDR3 length is 12 residues. With V trimmed by 10 bases and J by 2 bases, 2 bases remained unmatched. Germline V gene data show CDR1 as MNHEY and CDR2 as SVGAGI. The CDR3 protein is CATGTGNYGYTF. CDR3 DNA sequence: TGTGCCACCGGGACAGGGAACTATGGCTACACCTTC.

V and J are TRBV27 and TRBJ2-7; D is possibly TRBD1 (6 bases). CDR3 length: 17 residues. Trimming pared 3 bases from V and 2 bases from J, leaving 20 bases between. Germline CDR1 MNHEY, CDR2 SMNVEV (reference sequence). Here the CDR3 reads CASSLFGTGHPPYEQYF. CDR3 DNA sequence: TGTGCCAGCAGTTTGTTCGGTACAGGGCACCCGCCCTACGAGCAGTACTTC.

This chain links TRBV19 with TRBJ2-5, with TRBD2 matching 14 bases. Germline V gene sequence: CDR1 LNHDA, CDR2 SQIVND (reference sequence). Trimming took 8 bases from V and 3 from J; bases not matched to a gene: 2. The length of the CDR3 is 14 residues. In nucleotides, the CDR3 is TGTGCCAGTGGACTAGCGGGGGGCGAAGAGACCCAGTACTTC. Its translation is CASGLAGGEETQYF.

The V and J genes are TRBV5-1 and TRBJ1-2; possible D gene TRBD1, 6 bases. CDR1 is SGHRS and CDR2 is YFSETQ in the germline V gene. This CDR3 is built from 13 residues. The V end lost 2 bases, the J end lost 3 bases, and 8 bases lay between the germline ends. Here the CDR3 reads CASSLSGDYGYTF. CDR3 sequence (DNA): TGCGCCAGCAGCTTATCAGGGGACTATGGCTACACCTTC.

DNA of the CDR3: TGTGCCAGCACCAAGGAGGGGGGTGAAAAACTGTTTTTT. Translating it yields CASTKEGGEKLFF. The chain links TRBV6-4 to TRBJ1-4; a possible D gene is TRBD1 (6 bases). CDR1 MRHNA and CDR2 SNTAGT come from the germline V gene. V was trimmed by 7 bases and J by 7 bases, leaving 13 bases between them. The CDR3 runs 13 residues.

This clone was seen more than once but under ten times. The J gene is TRBJ2-6, the V gene TRBV5-1, with TRBD1 identical over 9 bases. Germline trimming cut 0 bases from V and 1 base from J; bases unmatched to any gene: 5. This CDR3 has 18 residues. Germline-derived CDR1 and CDR2 are SGHRS and YFSETQ. CDR3 DNA: TGCGCCAGCAGCTTGGGGGACAGGGCGACTTCTGGGGCCAACGTCCTGACTTTC. Translated: CASSLGDRATSGANVLTF.

The chain combines TRBV19 with TRBJ1-2; D remains ambiguous. CDR1 and CDR2 (germline): LNHDA, SQIVND (reference sequence). V was clipped by 0 bases and J by 8 bases, with 19 bases between them. This CDR3 comprises 16 residues. CDR3 amino acids: CASSIDPWTSLEGYTF. The CDR3 nucleotides read TGTGCCAGTAGTATAGATCCCTGGACCTCCTTGGAGGGCTACACCTTC.

V and J are TRBV19 and TRBJ2-4; tentatively, D is TRBD1 (6 bases). Germline CDR1 LNHDA, CDR2 SQIVND (reference sequence). This CDR3 comprises 15 residues. Trimming removed 5 bases from V and 5 bases from J, with 16 bases in between. In DNA, the CDR3 is TGTGCCAGTAGTGATCGGGCCTGGGGGCAAAACATTCAGTACTTC. It specifies CASSDRAWGQNIQYF.

The chain links TRBV28 to TRBJ2-7; 9 nucleotides align to TRBD2. Germline-derived CDR1 and CDR2 are MDHEN and SYDVKM. With 8 bases clipped from V and 2 bases from J, the junction kept 4 bases outside the gene matches. CDR3 size: 13 residues. As DNA, the CDR3 is TGTGCCAGCGGCCGCGGGAGGGCCTACGAGCAGTACTTC. Encoded protein: CASGRGRAYEQYF.

The chain uses TRBV5-1 and TRBJ2-1, with unresolved D. Germline lookup yields CDR1 SGHRS and CDR2 YFSETQ. V was pared by 1 base and J by 6 bases, with 5 bases between. CDR3 length equals 12 residues. Here the CDR3 DNA reads TGCGCCAGCAGCTTGTTTCGCAATGAGCAGTTCTTC. Residues: CASSLFRNEQFF.

The rearrangement uses TRBV4-3 and TRBJ1-6, with D uncertain. Trimming left V 1 base short and J 5 bases short, with 12 bases between. CDR3 length equals 16 residues. Germline loops: CDR1 LGHNA, CDR2 YSLEER. In DNA form, the CDR3 reads TGCGCCAGCAGCCAAGTTCGGACGGCCAATAATTCACCCCTCCACTTT. Amino acids: CASSQVRTANNSPLHF.

CDR3 sequence: CASSLGGREGSPLHF. Written as DNA, the CDR3 is TGTGCCAGCAGCTTGGGGGGTCGGGAGGGTTCACCCCTCCACTTT. The rearrangement links TRBV5-6 to TRBJ1-6, with D unresolved. The germline V and J ends were trimmed by 0 bases and 9 bases, with 13 bases remaining between them. The CDR3 sequence is 15 residues long. Per germline, CDR1 SGHDT and CDR2 YYEEEE. Combining the CDR3 with reference TRBV5-6 and TRBJ1-6 gives the whole variable domain DAGVTQSPTHLIKTRGQQVTLRCSPKSGHDTVSWYQQALGQGPQFIFQYYEEEERQRGNFPDRFSGHQFPNYSSELNVNALLLGDSALYLCASSLGGREGSPLHFGNGTRLTVT.

V usage is TRBV27 and J usage is TRBJ2-1; 9 bases line up with TRBD2. Per germline, CDR1 MNHEY and CDR2 SMNVEV (reference sequence). The junction had 8 bases not matched to a gene; V was cut back by 4 bases and J by 13 bases. The CDR3 extends over 13 amino acids. Here the CDR3 DNA reads TGTGCCAGCAGTTCCCTGGCGGGGGGGATTCAGTTCTTC. It yields the protein CASSSLAGGIQFF.

This clone turned up a few times. V gene TRBV4-3 combines with J gene TRBJ1-1, with 7 bases identical to TRBD1. CDR3 length equals 15 residues. V gave up 4 bases and J gave up 4 bases; unmatched junction bases: 9. Germline values: CDR1 LGHNA, CDR2 YSLEER. The CDR3: CASSPTGERLTEAFF. The CDR3 DNA sequence: TGCGCCAGCAGCCCAACAGGGGAGCGCCTCACTGAAGCTTTCTTT.